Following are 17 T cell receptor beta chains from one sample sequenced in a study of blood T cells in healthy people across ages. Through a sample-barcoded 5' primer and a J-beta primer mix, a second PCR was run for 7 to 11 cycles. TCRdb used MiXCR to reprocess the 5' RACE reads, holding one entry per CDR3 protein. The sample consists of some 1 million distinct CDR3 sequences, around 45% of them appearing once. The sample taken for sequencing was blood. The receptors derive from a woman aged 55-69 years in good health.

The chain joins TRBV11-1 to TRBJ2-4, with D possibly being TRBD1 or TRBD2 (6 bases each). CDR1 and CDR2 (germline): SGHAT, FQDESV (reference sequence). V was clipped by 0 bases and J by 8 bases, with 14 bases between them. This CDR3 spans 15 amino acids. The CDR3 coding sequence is TGTGCCAGCAGCTTAGCGGCGGGAAGGGGGGACATTCAGTACTTC. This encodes CASSLAAGRGDIQYF.

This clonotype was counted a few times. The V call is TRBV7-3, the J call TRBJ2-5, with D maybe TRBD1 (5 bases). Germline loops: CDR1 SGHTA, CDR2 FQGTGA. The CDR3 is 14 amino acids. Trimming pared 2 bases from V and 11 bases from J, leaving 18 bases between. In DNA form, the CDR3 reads TGTGCCAGCAGCTTAGGGGCCCGGAACAATGAGCAGTACTTC. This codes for CASSLGARNNEQYF.

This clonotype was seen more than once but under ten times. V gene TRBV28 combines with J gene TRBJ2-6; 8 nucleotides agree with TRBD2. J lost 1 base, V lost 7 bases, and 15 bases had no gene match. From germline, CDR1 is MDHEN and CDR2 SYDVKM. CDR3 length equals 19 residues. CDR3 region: CASTPTPGGVKSGANVLTF. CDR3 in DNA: TGTGCCAGCACCCCTACCCCCGGGGGGGTAAAGTCTGGGGCCAACGTCCTGACTTTC.

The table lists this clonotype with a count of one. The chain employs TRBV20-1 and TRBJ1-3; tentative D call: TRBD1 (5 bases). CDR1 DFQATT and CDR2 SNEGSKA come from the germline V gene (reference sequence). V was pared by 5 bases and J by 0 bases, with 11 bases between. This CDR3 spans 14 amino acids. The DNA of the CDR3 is TGCAGTGCTTGGGACTTCCGCTCTGGAAACACCATATATTTT. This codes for CSAWDFRSGNTIYF.

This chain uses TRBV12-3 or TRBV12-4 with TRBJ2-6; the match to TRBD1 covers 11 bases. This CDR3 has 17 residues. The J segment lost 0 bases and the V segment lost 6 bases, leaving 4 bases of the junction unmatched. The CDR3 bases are TGTGCCAGCAGGTCCGGGACAGGGGGCTCTGGGGCCAACGTCCTGACTTTC. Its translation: CASRSGTGGSGANVLTF.

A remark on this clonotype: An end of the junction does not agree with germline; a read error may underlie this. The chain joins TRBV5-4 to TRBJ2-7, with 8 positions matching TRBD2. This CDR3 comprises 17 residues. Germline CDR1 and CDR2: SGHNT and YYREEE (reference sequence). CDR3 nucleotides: TGCGCCAGCAGCTTGGCTCCAGCGGGAGCGCGACTTGATGAGCAGTACTTC. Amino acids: CASSLAPAGARLDEQYF.

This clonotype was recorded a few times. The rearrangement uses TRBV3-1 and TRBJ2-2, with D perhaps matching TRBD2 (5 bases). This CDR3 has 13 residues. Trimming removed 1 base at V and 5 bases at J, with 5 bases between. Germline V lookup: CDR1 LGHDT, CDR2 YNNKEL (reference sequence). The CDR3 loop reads CASSQGGTGELFF. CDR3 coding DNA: TGTGCCAGCAGCCAAGGCGGGACCGGGGAGCTGTTTTTT.

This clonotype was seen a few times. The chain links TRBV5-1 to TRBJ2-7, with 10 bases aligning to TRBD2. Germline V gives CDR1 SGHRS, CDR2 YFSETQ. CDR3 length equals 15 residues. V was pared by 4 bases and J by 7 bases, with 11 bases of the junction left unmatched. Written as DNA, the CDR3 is TGCGCCAGCAGCACGGGGGGACTAGCGAATACAGAGCAGTACTTC. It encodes CASSTGGLANTEQYF.

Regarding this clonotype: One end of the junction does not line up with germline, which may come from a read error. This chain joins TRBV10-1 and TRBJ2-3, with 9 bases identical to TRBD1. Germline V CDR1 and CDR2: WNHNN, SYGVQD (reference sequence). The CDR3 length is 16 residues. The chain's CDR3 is CASSLSGTGTTETQYF. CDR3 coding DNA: TGCGCCAGCAGTCTTTCCGGGACAGGGACCACAGAAACGCAGTATTTT.

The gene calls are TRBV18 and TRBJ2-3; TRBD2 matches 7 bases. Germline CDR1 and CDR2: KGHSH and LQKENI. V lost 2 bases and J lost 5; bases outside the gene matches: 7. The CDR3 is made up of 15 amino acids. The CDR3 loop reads CASSPAPREVDTQYF. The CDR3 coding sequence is TGTGCCAGCTCACCAGCGCCACGGGAGGTAGATACGCAGTATTTT.

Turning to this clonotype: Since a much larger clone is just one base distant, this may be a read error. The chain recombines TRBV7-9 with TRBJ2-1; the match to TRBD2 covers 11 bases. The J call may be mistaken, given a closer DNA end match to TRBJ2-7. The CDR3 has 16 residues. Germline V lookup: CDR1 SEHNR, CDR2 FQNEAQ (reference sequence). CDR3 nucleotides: TGTGCCAGCAGCTTAAGTTCTACTAGCGGGAGCCCTGAGCAGTACTTC. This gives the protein CASSLSSTSGSPEQYF.

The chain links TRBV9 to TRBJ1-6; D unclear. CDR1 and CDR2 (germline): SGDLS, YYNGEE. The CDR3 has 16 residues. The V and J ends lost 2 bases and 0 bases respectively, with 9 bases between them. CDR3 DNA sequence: TGTGCCAGCAGCGTGGCTGGAAGCTCCTATAATTCACCCCTCCACTTT. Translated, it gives CASSVAGSSYNSPLHF.

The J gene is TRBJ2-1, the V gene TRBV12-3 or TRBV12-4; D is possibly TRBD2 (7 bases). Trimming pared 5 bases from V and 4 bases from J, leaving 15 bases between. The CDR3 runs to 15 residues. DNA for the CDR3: TGTGCCAGCAGTGTCAGGGGAGGGCTGTACAATGAGCAGTTCTTC. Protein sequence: CASSVRGGLYNEQFF.

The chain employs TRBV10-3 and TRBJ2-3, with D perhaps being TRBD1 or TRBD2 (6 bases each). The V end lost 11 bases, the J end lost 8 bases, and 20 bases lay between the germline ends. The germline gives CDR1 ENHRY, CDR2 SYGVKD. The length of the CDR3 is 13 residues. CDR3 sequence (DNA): TGTGCCGGGGCGGAGGGGGGAGATGGTACGCAGTATTTT. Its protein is CAGAEGGDGTQYF.

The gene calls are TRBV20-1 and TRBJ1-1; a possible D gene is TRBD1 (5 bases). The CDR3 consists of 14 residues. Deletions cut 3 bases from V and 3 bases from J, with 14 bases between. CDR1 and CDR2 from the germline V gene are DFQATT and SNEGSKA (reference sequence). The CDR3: CSASGTGRDTEAFF. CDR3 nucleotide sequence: TGCAGTGCTAGTGGGACCGGTAGGGACACTGAAGCTTTCTTT.

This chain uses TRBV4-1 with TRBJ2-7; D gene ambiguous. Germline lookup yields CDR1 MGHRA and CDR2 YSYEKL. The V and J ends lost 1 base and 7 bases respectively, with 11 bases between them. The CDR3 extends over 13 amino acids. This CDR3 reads CASSQGHRGEQYF. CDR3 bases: TGCGCCAGCAGCCAAGGACATCGTGGGGAGCAGTACTTC.

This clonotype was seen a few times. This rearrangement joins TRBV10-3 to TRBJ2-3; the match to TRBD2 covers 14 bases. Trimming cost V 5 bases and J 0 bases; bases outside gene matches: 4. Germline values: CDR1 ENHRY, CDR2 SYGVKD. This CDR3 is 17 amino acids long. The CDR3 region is CAISSGLAGVSTDTQYF. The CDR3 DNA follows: TGTGCCATCAGTTCGGGACTAGCGGGAGTGAGCACAGATACGCAGTATTTT.